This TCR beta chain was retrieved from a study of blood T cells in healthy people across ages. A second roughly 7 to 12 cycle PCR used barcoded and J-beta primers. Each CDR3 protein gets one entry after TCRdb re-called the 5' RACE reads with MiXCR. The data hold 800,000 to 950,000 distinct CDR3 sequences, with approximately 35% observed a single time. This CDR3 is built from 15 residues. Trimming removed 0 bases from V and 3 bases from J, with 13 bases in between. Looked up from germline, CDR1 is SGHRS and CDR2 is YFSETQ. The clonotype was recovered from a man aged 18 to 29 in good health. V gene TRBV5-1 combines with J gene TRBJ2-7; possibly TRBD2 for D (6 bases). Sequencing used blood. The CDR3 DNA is TGCGCCAGCAGCTTGGATGCTAGCGTCTACTACGAGCAGTACTTC. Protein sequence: CASSLDASVYYEQYF.